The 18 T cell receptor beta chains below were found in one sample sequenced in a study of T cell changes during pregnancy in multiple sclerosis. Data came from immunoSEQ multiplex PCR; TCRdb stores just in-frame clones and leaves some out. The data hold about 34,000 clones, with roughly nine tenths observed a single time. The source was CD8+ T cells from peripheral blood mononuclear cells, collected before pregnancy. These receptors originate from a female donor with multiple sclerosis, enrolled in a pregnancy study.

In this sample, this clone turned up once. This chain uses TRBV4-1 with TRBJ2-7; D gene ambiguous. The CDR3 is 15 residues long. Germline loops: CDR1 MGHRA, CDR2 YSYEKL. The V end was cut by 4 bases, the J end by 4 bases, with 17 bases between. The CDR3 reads CASSLEAPLDYEQYF. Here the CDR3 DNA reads TGCGCCAGCAGCCTCGAGGCCCCCTTGGATTACGAGCAGTACTTC.

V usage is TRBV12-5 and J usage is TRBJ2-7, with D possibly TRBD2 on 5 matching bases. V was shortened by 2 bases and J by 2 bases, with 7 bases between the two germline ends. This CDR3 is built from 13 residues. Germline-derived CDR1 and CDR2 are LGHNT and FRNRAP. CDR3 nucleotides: TGTGCTAGTGGTTTGACGGGGACCTACGAGCAGTACTTC. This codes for CASGLTGTYEQYF.

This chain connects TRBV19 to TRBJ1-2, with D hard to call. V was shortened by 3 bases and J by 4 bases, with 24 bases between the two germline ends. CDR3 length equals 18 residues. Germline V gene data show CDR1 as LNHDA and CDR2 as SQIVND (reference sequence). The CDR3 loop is CASSIGSGLALLVYGYTF. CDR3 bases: TGTGCCAGTAGTATCGGGTCTGGGCTAGCCTTATTGGTCTATGGCTACACCTTC.

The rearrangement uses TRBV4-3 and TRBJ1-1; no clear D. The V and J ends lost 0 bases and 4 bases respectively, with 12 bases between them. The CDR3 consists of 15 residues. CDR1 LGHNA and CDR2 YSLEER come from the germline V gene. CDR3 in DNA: TGCGCCAGCAGCCAAGATTGGGCGGGAGTCACTGAAGCTTTCTTT. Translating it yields CASSQDWAGVTEAFF.

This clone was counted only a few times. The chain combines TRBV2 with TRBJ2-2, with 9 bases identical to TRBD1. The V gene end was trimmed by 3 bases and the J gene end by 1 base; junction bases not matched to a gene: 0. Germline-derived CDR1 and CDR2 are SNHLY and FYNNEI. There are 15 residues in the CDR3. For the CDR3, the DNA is TGTGCCAGCAGTGAGGACAGGGGGAACACCGGGGAGCTGTTTTTT. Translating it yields CASSEDRGNTGELFF.

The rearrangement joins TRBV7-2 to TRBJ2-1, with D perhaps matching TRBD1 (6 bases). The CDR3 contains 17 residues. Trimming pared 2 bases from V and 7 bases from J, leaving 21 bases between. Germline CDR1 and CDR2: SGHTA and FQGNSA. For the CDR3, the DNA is TGTGCCAGCAGCTTACCCAGGGGTCCCCGCGGTAGGAATGAGCAGTTCTTC. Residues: CASSLPRGPRGRNEQFF.

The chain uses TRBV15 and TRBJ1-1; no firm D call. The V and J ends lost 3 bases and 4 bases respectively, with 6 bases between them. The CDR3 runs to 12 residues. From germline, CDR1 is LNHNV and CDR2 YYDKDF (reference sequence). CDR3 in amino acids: CATSSPFTEAFF. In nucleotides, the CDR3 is TGTGCCACCAGCAGTCCTTTCACTGAAGCTTTCTTT. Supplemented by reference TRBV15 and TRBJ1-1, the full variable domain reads DAMVIQNPRYQVTQFGKPVTLSCSQTLNHNVMYWYQQKSSQAPKLLFHYYDKDFNNEADTPDNFQSRRPNTSFCFLDIRSPGLGDTAMYLCATSSPFTEAFFGQGTRLTVV.

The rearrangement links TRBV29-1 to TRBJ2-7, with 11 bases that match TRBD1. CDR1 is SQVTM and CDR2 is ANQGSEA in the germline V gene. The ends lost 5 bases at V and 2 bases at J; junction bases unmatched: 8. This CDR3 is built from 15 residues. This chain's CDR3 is CSVSGTGGPTYEQYF. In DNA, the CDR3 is TGCAGCGTTTCCGGGACAGGGGGTCCTACCTACGAGCAGTACTTC.

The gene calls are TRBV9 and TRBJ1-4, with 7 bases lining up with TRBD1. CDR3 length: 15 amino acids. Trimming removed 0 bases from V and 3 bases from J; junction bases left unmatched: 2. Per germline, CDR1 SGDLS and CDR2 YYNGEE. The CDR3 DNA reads TGTGCCAGCAGCGTAGATACAGGGGCTAATGAAAAACTGTTTTTT. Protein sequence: CASSVDTGANEKLFF. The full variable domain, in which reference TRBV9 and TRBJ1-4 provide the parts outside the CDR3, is DSGVTQTPKHLITATGQRVTLRCSPRSGDLSVYWYQQSLDQGLQFLIQYYNGEERAKGNILERFSAQQFPDLHSELNLSSLELGDSALYFCASSVDTGANEKLFFGSGTQLSVL.

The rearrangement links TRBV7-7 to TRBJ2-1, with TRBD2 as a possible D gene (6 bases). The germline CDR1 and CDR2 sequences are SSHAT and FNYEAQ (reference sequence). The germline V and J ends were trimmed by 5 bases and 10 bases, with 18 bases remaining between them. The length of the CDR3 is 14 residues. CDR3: CASSLGGAVVEQFF. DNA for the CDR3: TGTGCCAGCAGCCTTGGCGGGGCGGTCGTCGAGCAGTTCTTC.

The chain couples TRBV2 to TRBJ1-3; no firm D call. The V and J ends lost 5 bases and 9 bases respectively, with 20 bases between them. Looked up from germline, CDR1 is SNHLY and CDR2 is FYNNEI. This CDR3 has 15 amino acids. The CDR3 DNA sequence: TGTGCCAGCAGTCCGGTAGACATCCTACCCGCCACCATATATTTT. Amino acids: CASSPVDILPATIYF.

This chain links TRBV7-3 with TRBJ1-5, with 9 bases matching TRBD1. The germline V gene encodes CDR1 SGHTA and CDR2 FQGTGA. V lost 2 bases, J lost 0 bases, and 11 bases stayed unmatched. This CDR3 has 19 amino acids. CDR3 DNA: TGTGCCAGCAGCTTACAGTGGGGACAGGGTCCTTATAGCAATCAGCCCCAGCATTTT. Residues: CASSLQWGQGPYSNQPQHF.

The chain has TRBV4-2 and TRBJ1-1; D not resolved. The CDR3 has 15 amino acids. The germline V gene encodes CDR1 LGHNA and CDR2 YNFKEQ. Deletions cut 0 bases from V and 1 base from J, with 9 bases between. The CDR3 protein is CASSQDPSANTEAFF. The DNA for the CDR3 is TGTGCCAGCAGCCAAGATCCCAGTGCGAACACTGAAGCTTTCTTT.

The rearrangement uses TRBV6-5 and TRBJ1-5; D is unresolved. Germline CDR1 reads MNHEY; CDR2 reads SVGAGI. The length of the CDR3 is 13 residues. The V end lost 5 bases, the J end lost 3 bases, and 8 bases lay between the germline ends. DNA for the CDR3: TGTGCCAGCAGTGGAGTCCCCAATCAGCCCCAGCATTTT. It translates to CASSGVPNQPQHF.

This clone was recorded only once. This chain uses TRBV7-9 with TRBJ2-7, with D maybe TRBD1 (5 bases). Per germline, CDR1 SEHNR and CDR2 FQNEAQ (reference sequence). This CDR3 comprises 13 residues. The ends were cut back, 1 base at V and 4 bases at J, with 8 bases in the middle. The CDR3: CASSLGGIYEQYF. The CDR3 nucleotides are TGTGCCAGCAGCTTAGGGGGCATTTACGAGCAGTACTTC. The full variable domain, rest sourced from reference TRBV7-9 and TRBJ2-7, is DTGVSQNPRHKITKRGQNVTFRCDPISEHNRLYWYRQTLGQGPEFLTYFQNEAQLEKSRLLSDRFSAERPKGSFSTLEIQRTEQGDSAMYLCASSLGGIYEQYFGPGTRLTVT.

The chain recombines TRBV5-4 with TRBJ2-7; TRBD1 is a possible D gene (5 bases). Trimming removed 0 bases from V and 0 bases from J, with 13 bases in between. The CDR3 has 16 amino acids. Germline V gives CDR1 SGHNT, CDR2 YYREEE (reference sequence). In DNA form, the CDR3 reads TGTGCCAGCAGCTTGGAGTCAGGGCTCCTCTCCTACGAGCAGTACTTC. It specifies CASSLESGLLSYEQYF.

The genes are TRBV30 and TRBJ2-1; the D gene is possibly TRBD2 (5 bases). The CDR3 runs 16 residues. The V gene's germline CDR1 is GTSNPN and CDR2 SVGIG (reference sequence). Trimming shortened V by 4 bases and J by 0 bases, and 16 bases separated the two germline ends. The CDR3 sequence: CAWISIARSSYNEQFF. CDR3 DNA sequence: TGTGCCTGGATATCAATAGCGCGTAGCTCCTACAATGAGCAGTTCTTC.

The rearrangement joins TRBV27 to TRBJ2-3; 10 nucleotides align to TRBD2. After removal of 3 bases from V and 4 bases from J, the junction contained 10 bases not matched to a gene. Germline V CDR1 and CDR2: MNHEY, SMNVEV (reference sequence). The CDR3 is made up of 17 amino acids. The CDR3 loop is CASSLGPSGRASDTQYF. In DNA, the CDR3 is TGTGCCAGCAGTTTGGGGCCGAGCGGGAGGGCTTCAGATACGCAGTATTTT.